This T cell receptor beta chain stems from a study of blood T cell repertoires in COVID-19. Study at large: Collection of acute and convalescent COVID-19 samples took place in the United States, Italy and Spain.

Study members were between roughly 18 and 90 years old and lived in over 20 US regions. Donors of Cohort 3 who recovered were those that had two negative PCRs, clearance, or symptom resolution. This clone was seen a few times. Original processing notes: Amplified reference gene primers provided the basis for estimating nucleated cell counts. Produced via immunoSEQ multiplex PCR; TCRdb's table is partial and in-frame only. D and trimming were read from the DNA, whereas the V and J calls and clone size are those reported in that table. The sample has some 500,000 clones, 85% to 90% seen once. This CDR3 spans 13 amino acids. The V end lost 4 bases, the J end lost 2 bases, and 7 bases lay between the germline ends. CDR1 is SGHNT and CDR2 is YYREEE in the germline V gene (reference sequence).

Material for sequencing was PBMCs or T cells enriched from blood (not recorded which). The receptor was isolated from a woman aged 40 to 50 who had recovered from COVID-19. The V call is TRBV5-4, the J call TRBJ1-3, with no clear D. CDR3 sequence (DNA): TGTGCCAGCAGCCTCACAACTGGAAACACCATATATTTT. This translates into CASSLTTGNTIYF.